This TCR beta chain emerged from a study of shared clonotypes between healthy human individuals. Repertoires were generated with immunoSEQ multiplex PCR, while TCRdb's copy carries only in-frame clones and drops some. Of more than 2,000,000 clones in the sample, around 90% are singletons; the top ten hold over 0.12%. For this clone: Its matching antigen is unknown. The germline gene is not matched at one end of the junction; a read error may be the cause.

Germline CDR1 reads SSHAT; CDR2 reads FNYEAQ (reference sequence). The CDR3 loop spans 13 amino acids. The study's findings and limits: Donor clonotype sharing was expected to depend on sequencing depth.

The sequenced material came from naive CD4+ T cells sorted from blood. Subset denoted: CD45RA+ positively selected. The TCR was taken from a young man in good health. The rearrangement links TRBV7-7 to TRBJ1-1; 8 positions agree with TRBD1. In DNA form, the CDR3 reads TGTGCTAGCAGCTCGGACAGGGAGGCTGAAGCTTTCTTT. This codes for CASSSDREAEAFF.